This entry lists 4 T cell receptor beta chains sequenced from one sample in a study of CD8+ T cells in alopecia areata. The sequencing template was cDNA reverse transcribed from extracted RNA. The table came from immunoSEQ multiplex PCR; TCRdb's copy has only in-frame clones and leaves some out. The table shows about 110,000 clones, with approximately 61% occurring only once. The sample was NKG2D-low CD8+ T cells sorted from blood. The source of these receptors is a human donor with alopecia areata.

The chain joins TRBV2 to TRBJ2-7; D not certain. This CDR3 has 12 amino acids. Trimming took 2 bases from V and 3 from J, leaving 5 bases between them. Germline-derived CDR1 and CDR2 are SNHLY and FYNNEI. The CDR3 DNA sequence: TGTGCCAGCAGTGAATCCCTCTACGAGCAGTACTTC. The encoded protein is CASSESLYEQYF.

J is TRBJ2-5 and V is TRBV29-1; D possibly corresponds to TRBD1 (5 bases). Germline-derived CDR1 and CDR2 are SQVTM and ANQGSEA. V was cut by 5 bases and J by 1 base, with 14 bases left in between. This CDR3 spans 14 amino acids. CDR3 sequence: CSVHRPNFQETQYF. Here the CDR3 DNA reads TGCAGCGTTCACAGGCCAAACTTCCAAGAGACCCAGTACTTC.

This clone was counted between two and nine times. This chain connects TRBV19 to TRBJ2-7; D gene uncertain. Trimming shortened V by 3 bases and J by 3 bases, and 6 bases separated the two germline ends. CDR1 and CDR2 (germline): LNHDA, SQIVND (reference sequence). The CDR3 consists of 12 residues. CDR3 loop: CASSIPGYEQYF. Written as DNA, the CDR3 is TGTGCCAGTAGTATTCCGGGCTACGAGCAGTACTTC.

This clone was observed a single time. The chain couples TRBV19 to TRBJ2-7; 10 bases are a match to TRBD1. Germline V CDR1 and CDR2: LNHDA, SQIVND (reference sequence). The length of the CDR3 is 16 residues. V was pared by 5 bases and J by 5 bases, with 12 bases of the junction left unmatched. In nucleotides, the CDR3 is TGTGCCAGTAGTGAATCCGGGACAGGGGTGTTGGACGAGCAGTACTTC. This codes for CASSESGTGVLDEQYF. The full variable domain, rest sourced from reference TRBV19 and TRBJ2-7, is DGGITQSPKYLFRKEGQNVTLSCEQNLNHDAMYWYRQDPGQGLRLIYYSQIVNDFQKGDIAEGYSVSREKKESFPLTVTSAQKNPTAFYLCASSESGTGVLDEQYFGPGTRLTVT.